This paragraph covers one TCR beta chain sequence. Its matching antigen is unknown. Amplified TCR beta CDR3 regions derived from RNA transcripts. HTBI primers were used for first-round RT-PCR of the TCR CDR3. TCRdb re-called the multiplex PCR reads with MiXCR, one entry per CDR3 protein. The profile shows fewer than 750,000 distinct CDR3 sequences, 14% of them singletons. V shed 6 bases and J shed 1 base, with 9 bases lying between them. Looked up from germline, CDR1 is MDHEN and CDR2 is SYDVKM. The CDR3 covers 13 residues. The entry originates in a study of T cells in Graves' hyperthyroidism and ophthalmopathy. Overall study results and limits: Separation of ophthalmopathy from stable hyperthyroidism was achieved by a 13 V-J model. Blood shared most expanded thyroid clonotypes above 0.001.

This chain joins TRBV28 and TRBJ1-1; D is undetermined. The sequencing sample was made of blood. The receptor was derived from a woman aged 50 to 60 with Graves' ophthalmopathy. The CDR3 loop reads CASSRPRNTEAFF. The CDR3 bases are TGTGCCAGCAGCAGACCCCGGAACACTGAAGCTTTCTTT.